This record looks at one T cell receptor beta chain sequence and its context. Germline CDR1 reads SGHRS; CDR2 reads YFSETQ. The CDR3 contains 14 residues. V lost 0 bases and J 9 bases, leaving 13 bases between the germline ends. This specimen comes from a study of T cell changes during pregnancy in multiple sclerosis. Method: immunoSEQ multiplex PCR; TCRdb's copy keeps in-frame clones and lacks some. This sample yields roughly 38,000 clones, of which around nine tenths are seen a single time; roughly 0.66% belongs to the top ten. The sequence was obtained from a female donor in good health, enrolled as a control in a pregnancy study. The material sequenced was CD4+ T cells from peripheral blood mononuclear cells, taken in the second trimester of pregnancy. The chain uses TRBV5-1 and TRBJ2-1; no clear D. The CDR3 DNA sequence: TGCGCCAGCAGCTTGGCCGAGGTTCGTGGTGAGCAGTTCTTC. It yields the protein CASSLAEVRGEQFF.